This T cell receptor beta chain was captured by sequencing in a study of control samples from healthy donors and cancer patients. V was shortened by 1 base and J by 5 bases, with 9 bases between the two germline ends. The CDR3 runs to 14 residues. Germline V gives CDR1 MDHEN, CDR2 SYDVKM. The protocol was immunoSEQ multiplex PCR, while the TCRdb copy is restricted to in-frame clones and leaves out a portion. Of 90,000 or so clones listed, about 85% were seen once; the top ten hold 15% to 20%. The receptor was derived from a man aged 25 to 40 in good health. This sequence joins TRBV28 and TRBJ1-5, with unresolved D. Sample: blood. The CDR3 reads CASSLLGVDQPQHF. Here the CDR3 DNA reads TGTGCCAGCAGTTTATTGGGCGTCGATCAGCCCCAGCATTTT.